This T cell receptor beta chain is from a study of shared clonotypes between healthy human individuals. Turning to this clone: The antigen is not known.

Profiling relied on immunoSEQ multiplex PCR, and the TCRdb table lists in-frame clones only, not all of them. This table has 2 million to 2.5 million clones, 85% to 95% appearing once. The study separated CD4+ cells into CD45RA+ naive and CD45RA-negative memory subsets. The CDR3 is made up of 14 amino acids. The J segment lost 4 bases and the V segment lost 4 bases, leaving 4 bases of the junction unmatched. The germline V gene has CDR1 MNHEY and CDR2 SMNVEV (reference sequence). Findings of the study overall: Few donors restricted represented genetic and exposure-history diversity.

Sample: naive CD4+ T cells from PBMCs. Specified subset: CD45RA+ positively selected. The V and J genes are TRBV27 and TRBJ2-7; TRBD2 agrees at 10 bases. This sequence originates from a young man in good health. Some clones in this sample may be carry-over from other donors' samples. In DNA form, the CDR3 reads TGTGCCAGCAGTTGGTCTAGCGGGAGTTACGAGCAGTACTTC. Translating it yields CASSWSSGSYEQYF.